The entry that follows covers one T cell receptor (beta chain) sequence. What it recognizes is unknown. The sample belongs to a study of cytomegalovirus exposure and HLA in healthy donors. Study observations and caveats: In a later analysis, about 17,000 TCR beta sequences were associated with HLA alleles at 0.05 false discovery rate. Based on reports, TCR beta sequences accurately predicted HLA-A and HLA-B alleles for most subjects.

In the PCR, 60 Vbeta and 13 Jbeta primers were used. Assay used: immunoSEQ multiplex PCR; TCRdb lists only in-frame clones, some missing. Here the sample spans 70,000 or so clones, roughly 88% being singletons. Germline lookup yields CDR1 SNHLY and CDR2 FYNNEI. CDR3 length: 14 amino acids. J lost 4 bases, V lost 0 bases, and 1 base had no gene match. This sequence originates from a woman in her twenties or thirties in good health and CMV-seronegative. Sequencing was done on a sample of PBMCs. The chain recombines TRBV2 with TRBJ2-7; 9 nucleotides line up with TRBD1. CDR3 coding DNA: TGTGCCAGCAGTGAAGCTGGACAGGGGTACGAGCAGTACTTC. Translation gives CASSEAGQGYEQYF.